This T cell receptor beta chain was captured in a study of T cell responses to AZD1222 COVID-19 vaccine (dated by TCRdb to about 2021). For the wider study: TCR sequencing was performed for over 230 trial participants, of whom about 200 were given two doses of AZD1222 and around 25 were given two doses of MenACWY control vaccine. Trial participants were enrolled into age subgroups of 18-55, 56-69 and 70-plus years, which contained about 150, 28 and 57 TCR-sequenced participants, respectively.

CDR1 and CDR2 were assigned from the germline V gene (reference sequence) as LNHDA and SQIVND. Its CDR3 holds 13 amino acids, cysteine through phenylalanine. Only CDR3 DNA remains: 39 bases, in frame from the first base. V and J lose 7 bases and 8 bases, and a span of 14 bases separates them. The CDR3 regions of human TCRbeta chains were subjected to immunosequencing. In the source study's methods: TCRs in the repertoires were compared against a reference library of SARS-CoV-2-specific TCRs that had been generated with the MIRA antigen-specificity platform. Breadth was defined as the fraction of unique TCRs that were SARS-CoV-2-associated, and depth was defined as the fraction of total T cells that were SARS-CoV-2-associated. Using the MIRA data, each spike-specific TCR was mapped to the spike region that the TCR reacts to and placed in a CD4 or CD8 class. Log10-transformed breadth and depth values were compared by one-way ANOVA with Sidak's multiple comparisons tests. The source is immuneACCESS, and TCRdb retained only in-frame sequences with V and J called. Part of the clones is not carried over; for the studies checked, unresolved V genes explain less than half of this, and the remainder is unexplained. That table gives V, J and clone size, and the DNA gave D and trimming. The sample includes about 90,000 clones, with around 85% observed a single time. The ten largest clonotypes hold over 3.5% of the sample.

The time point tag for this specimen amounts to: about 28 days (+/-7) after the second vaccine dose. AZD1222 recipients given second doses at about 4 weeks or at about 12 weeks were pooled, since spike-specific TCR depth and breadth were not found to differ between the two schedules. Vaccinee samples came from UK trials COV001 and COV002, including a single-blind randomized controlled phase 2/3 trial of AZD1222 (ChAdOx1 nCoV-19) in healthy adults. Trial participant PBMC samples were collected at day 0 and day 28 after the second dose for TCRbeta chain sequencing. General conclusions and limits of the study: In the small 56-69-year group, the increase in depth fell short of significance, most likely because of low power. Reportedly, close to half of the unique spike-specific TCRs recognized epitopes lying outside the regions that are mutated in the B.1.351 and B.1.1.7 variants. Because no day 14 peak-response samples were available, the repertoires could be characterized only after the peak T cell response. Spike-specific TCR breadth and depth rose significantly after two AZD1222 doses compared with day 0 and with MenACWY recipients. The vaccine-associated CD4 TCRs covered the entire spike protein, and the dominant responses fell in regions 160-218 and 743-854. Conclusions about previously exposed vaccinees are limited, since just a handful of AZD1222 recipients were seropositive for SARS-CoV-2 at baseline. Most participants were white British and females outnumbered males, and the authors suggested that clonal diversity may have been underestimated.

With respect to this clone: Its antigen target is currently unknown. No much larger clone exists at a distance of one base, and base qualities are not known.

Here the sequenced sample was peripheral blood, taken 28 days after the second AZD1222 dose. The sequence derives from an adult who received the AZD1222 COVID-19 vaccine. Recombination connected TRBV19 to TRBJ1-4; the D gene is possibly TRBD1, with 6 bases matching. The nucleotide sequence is TGTGCCAGTAAGGGGGTTATGGACGAAAAACTGTTTTTT. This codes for CASKGVMDEKLFF.